This TCR beta chain was recovered during a study of shared clonotypes between healthy human individuals. Findings and limits, study-wide: An expected dependence of interdonor clonotype sharing on sequencing depth was noted. Donor scarcity curtailed the genetic and exposure-history diversity represented herein.

The germline V and J ends were trimmed by 2 bases and 5 bases, with 13 bases remaining between them. The CDR3 length is 15 residues. As concerns this clone: Its antigen remains unidentified.

The naive CD8 fraction comprised CD45RO-negative cells positively selected for CCR7 and excluded terminally differentiated effector memory CD45RA+ cells. The study drew all its donors from Caucasian adults living in Nashville, Tennessee. Only in-frame clones appear in the TCRdb table, and some are missing; sequencing was by immunoSEQ multiplex PCR. The sample includes 1.5 million to 2.5 million clones, about 95% of them seen just once. The V and J genes are TRBV5-3 and TRBJ2-2; D not resolved. TRBV5-3 is flagged as an ORF with uncertain function. The sample taken for sequencing was naive CD8+ T cells sorted from blood. The receptor comes from a man between 18 and 35 years old in good health. Here the CDR3 reads CARSFNEAKTGELFF. The CDR3 region has the DNA TGTGCCAGAAGCTTTAATGAAGCCAAGACCGGGGAGCTGTTTTTT.